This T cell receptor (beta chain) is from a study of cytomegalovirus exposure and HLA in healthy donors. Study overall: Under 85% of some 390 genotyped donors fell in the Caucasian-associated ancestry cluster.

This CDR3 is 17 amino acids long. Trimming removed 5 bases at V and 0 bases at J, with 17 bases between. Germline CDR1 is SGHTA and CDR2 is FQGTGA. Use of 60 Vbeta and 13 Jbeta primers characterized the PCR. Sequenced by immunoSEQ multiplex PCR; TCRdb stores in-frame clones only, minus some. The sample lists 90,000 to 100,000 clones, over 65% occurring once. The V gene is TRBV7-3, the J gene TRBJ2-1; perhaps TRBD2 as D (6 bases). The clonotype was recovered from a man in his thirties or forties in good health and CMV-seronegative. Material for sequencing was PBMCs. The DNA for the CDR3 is TGTGCCAGCAGCCGCTCCGGGGGTCCGAGCTCCTACAATGAGCAGTTCTTC. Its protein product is CASSRSGGPSSYNEQFF.